These 16 T cell receptor beta chains originate from one sample sequenced in a study of blood T cells in healthy people across ages. Primed by a sample-barcoded 5' primer and a J-beta primer mix, a second PCR proceeded for about 6 to 12 cycles. Each CDR3 protein gets one entry after TCRdb re-called the 5' RACE reads with MiXCR. Of 1.5 million to 2 million distinct CDR3 sequences in the sample, about 31% were seen once. The specimen sequenced was blood. These receptor sequences come from a woman younger than 45 in good health.

This clonotype was seen more than once but under ten times. The J gene is TRBJ2-4, the V gene TRBV20-1, with TRBD1 identical over 9 bases. This CDR3 contains 13 residues. Per germline, CDR1 DFQATT and CDR2 SNEGSKA (reference sequence). V was clipped by 5 bases and J by 13 bases; unmatched bases: 12. The CDR3 coding sequence is TGCAGTGCTGCCGGGACAGGGTTCCACAAGCAGTACTTC. It yields the protein CSAAGTGFHKQYF.

A few counts support this clonotype. The gene calls are TRBV9 and TRBJ2-7, with TRBD1 identical over 10 bases. V trimming: 4 bases; J trimming: 5 bases; junction bases outside the gene matches: 6. The CDR3 covers 14 residues. The germline V gene has CDR1 SGDLS and CDR2 YYNGEE. CDR3 loop: CASSLRDRGHEQYF. The CDR3 bases are TGTGCCAGCAGCTTACGGGACAGGGGCCACGAGCAGTACTTC.

This clonotype has a handful of counts. The chain combines TRBV20-1 with TRBJ2-7, with TRBD1 as a possible D gene (6 bases). Trimming took off 3 bases at V and 0 bases at J, with 18 bases between the two ends. The CDR3 consists of 16 residues. The germline V gene has CDR1 DFQATT and CDR2 SNEGSKA (reference sequence). The CDR3 protein is CSASGDGTKASYEQYF. The CDR3 nucleotides read TGCAGTGCTAGTGGCGATGGGACAAAAGCCTCCTACGAGCAGTACTTC.

CDR3 residues: CASSLVGLPGSQPQHF. The CDR3 bases are TGTGCCAGCAGCTTAGTTGGGCTCCCTGGGAGTCAGCCCCAGCATTTT. The chain carries TRBV7-2 and TRBJ1-5; the D is unclear. The CDR3 runs 16 residues. From germline, CDR1 is SGHTA and CDR2 FQGNSA. V lost 1 base and J 6 bases, leaving 16 bases between the germline ends.

In this sample, this clonotype turned up once. This chain uses TRBV28 with TRBJ1-1; D uncertain. The V end was cut by 2 bases, the J end by 5 bases, with 12 bases between. The CDR3 is 14 residues long. Germline CDR1 reads MDHEN; CDR2 reads SYDVKM. CDR3 sequence reads: CASSLEMTRTEAFF. DNA for the CDR3: TGTGCCAGCAGTTTAGAGATGACCAGGACTGAAGCTTTCTTT.

V and J are TRBV20-1 and TRBJ1-6; weak D call: TRBD1 (5 bases). The CDR3 extends over 13 amino acids. From germline, CDR1 is DFQATT and CDR2 SNEGSKA (reference sequence). V was trimmed by 5 bases and J by 6 bases, leaving 11 bases between them. DNA of the CDR3: TGCAGTGCTGCCGACGGGGGTAATTCACCCCTCCACTTT. As protein: CSAADGGNSPLHF.

This clonotype has at least ten counts. The genes are TRBV4-1 and TRBJ2-3; 7 bases fit TRBD2. Germline values: CDR1 MGHRA, CDR2 YSYEKL. CDR3 length: 16 amino acids. V trimming: 0 bases; J trimming: 2 bases; junction bases outside the gene matches: 5. CDR3 region: CASSQEHLAVTDTQYF. The CDR3 region has the DNA TGCGCCAGCAGCCAAGAGCATCTAGCGGTCACAGATACGCAGTATTTT.

The V call is TRBV20-1, the J call TRBJ2-5, with D possibly being TRBD1 (6 bases). CDR1 and CDR2 (germline): DFQATT, SNEGSKA (reference sequence). Between the trimmed V and J ends, which lost 5 bases and 1 base, there was a span of 11 bases. The CDR3 has 13 residues. The CDR3 protein is CSASDRLQETQYF. CDR3 DNA: TGCAGTGCTTCCGACAGGCTCCAAGAGACCCAGTACTTC.

In this sample, this clonotype turned up a few times. The chain couples TRBV2 to TRBJ2-1; a weak D match, TRBD2 (5 bases). CDR3 length: 14 amino acids. Germline CDR1 reads SNHLY; CDR2 reads FYNNEI. The V end was cut by 4 bases, the J end by 3 bases, with 10 bases between. The CDR3 spells CASSVILVYNEQFF. The CDR3 DNA is TGTGCCAGCAGTGTTATACTAGTCTACAATGAGCAGTTCTTC. Filled out from reference TRBV2 and TRBJ2-1, the complete variable domain reads EPEVTQTPSHQVTQMGQEVILRCVPISNHLYFYWYRQILGQKVEFLVSFYNNEISEKSEIFDDQFSVERPDGSNFTLKIRSTKLEDSAMYFCASSVILVYNEQFFGPGTRLTVL.

The rearrangement joins TRBV28 to TRBJ2-7, with TRBD1 matching 10 bases. The V gene end was trimmed by 3 bases and the J gene end by 5 bases; junction bases not matched to a gene: 7. Germline CDR1 reads MDHEN; CDR2 reads SYDVKM. This CDR3 has 15 residues. This chain's CDR3 is CASSFFDRGRHEQYF. As DNA, the CDR3 is TGTGCCAGCAGTTTTTTTGACAGGGGGCGTCACGAGCAGTACTTC.

The CDR3 sequence: CATLIRLGRDEQFF. The CDR3 bases are TGTGCCACCCTAATCCGACTAGGGAGGGATGAGCAGTTCTTC. The rearrangement joins TRBV6-1 to TRBJ2-1; 7 nucleotides line up with TRBD2. The germline V gene has CDR1 MNHNS and CDR2 SASEGT. This CDR3 has 14 residues. The V segment lost 10 bases and the J segment 8 bases; nucleotides outside the gene matches: 14.

This sequence joins TRBV10-3 and TRBJ2-1; a weak D match, TRBD1 (5 bases). With 7 bases removed from V and 5 bases from J, the gap between germline ends came to 9 bases. CDR1 and CDR2 (germline): ENHRY, SYGVKD. The CDR3 loop spans 12 amino acids. The CDR3 is CAIKGSDNEQFF. The DNA of the CDR3 is TGTGCCATCAAGGGGTCGGACAATGAGCAGTTCTTC.

The chain uses TRBV20-1 and TRBJ2-7; 10 bases map to TRBD2. CDR1 DFQATT and CDR2 SNEGSKA come from the germline V gene (reference sequence). This CDR3 comprises 14 residues. The V gene end was trimmed by 5 bases and the J gene end by 1 base; junction bases not matched to a gene: 5. The CDR3 nucleotides are TGCAGTGCTCACCCACTAGCGGGATCCTACGAGCAGTACTTC. It specifies CSAHPLAGSYEQYF.

This clonotype has a handful of counts. The V call is TRBV28, the J call TRBJ1-2, with a possible D match to TRBD1 (5 bases). The germline CDR1 and CDR2 sequences are MDHEN and SYDVKM. Between the trimmed V and J ends, which lost 6 bases and 8 bases, there was a span of 16 bases. This CDR3 is built from 13 residues. CDR3 in DNA: TGTGCCAGCAGACCCGGGGGGGTTAAAGGCTACACCTTC. Its translation: CASRPGGVKGYTF.

This sequence joins TRBV29-1 and TRBJ2-7; possibly TRBD1 for D (5 bases). V lost 5 bases, J lost 4 bases, and 15 bases lay in between. The CDR3 is 13 residues long. From germline, CDR1 is SQVTM and CDR2 ANQGSEA. The CDR3 sequence: CSVITGIKYEQYF. CDR3 nucleotides: TGCAGCGTTATTACAGGTATTAAGTACGAGCAGTACTTC.

This chain joins TRBV20-1 and TRBJ2-5; 9 bases fit TRBD2. After removal of 8 bases from V and 11 bases from J, the junction contained 15 bases not matched to a gene. This CDR3 has 13 residues. The germline gives CDR1 DFQATT, CDR2 SNEGSKA (reference sequence). CDR3 loop: CSIRSSGKNEQYF. CDR3 DNA: TGCAGTATAAGGTCTAGCGGGAAAAATGAGCAGTACTTC.